This T cell receptor beta chain was found in a study of CD8 T cells in ankylosing spondylitis (dated by TCRdb to 2016 to 2017). Looking at the study overall: The study profiled T cell receptor beta repertoires in healthy donors and ankylosing spondylitis patients to find disease-linked TCR variants. The whole study cohort included 95 to 130 healthy donors and 25 ankylosing spondylitis patients. Samples of peripheral blood were taken, and for ankylosing spondylitis patients, synovial fluid was collected as well.

This clonotype has ten or more counts. The target of this receptor is not known. The record has no base qualities; no much larger clone is one base away. What the authors observed across the whole study: Some of the motif variants had been reported before in the synovial fluid and blood of reactive arthritis patients, a finding that suggests common disease-initiation mechanisms. The disease-linked clones were reported as significantly enriched in matched synovial fluid samples from ankylosing spondylitis patients. Blood from ankylosing spondylitis patients appeared to be characterized by a TCR beta motif composed of under 10 highly homologous amino acid variants. A CD8+ phenotype was shown by the disease-linked clones, which were found at relatively low frequencies in peripheral blood.

Reads for this sample came from an Illumina HiSeq 2500. Quantitative 5'-RACE with molecular barcodes was used to prepare TCR beta libraries. The study's own analysis went as follows. Disease-linked TCR variants were identified with a new computational method built on a probabilistic model of VDJ rearrangement. The raw public data were reprocessed by TCRdb itself: fastp quality trimming at Q25, MiXCR clonotype calling, in-frame beta chains only. Under each unique CDR3 protein, matching rows form one entry showing the most common genes and DNA. Here the V and J calls rest on TCRdb's processing, not on the authors' analysis. The sample has 7,500 to 10,000 distinct CDR3 sequences on record, 5% to 7.5% of them singletons. Of the sample, around 41% falls within the top ten clones. V and J are truncated by 0 bases and 2 bases respectively, leaving an intervening sequence of 9 bases. The germline V gene encodes CDR1 SGDLS and CDR2 YYNGEE. The CDR3, cysteine through phenylalanine, is 14 amino acids long. The kept DNA is CDR3 alone, 42 bases in frame from the first base.

The V and J segments used are TRBV9 and TRBJ2-7, with the D gene not confidently named. The material sequenced was blood, either unsorted or a sorted T cell fraction (not recorded which). The sequence came from a female donor with ankylosing spondylitis or in good health (not recorded which). The CDR3 here reads CASSVGTEAYEQYF. The DNA sequence is given as TGTGCCAGCAGCGTAGGAACAGAAGCCTACGAGCAGTACTTC.